These 4 T cell receptor beta chains came from one sample sequenced in a study of graft-versus-host responses after intestinal transplantation. TCRdb's copy holds only in-frame clones and misses some; the assay was immunoSEQ multiplex PCR. The table shows tens of thousands of clones, with around 86% occurring only once. Their antigen targets remain unknown. The specimen comprised unstimulated CD8+ T cells sorted from spleen or lymph node cells, sampled before transplant. Source of these receptors: a human donor who was the organ donor for an intestinal transplant.

This clone was detected a few times. CDR3 coding DNA: TGTGCCAGCAGTGACTCGCCCACCGGGGAGCTGTTTTTT. Encoded protein: CASSDSPTGELFF. The chain uses TRBV6-1 and TRBJ2-2; D gene ambiguous. In germline, CDR1 is MNHNS, CDR2 SASEGT. The CDR3 sequence is 13 residues long. V was pared by 3 bases and J by 4 bases, with 6 bases between.

The rearrangement joins TRBV11-2 to TRBJ2-7, with D maybe TRBD2 (6 bases). The CDR3 totals 17 residues. Germline V gene lookup returns CDR1 SGHAT and CDR2 FQNNGV. V was shortened by 1 base and J by 2 bases, with 18 bases between the two germline ends. The CDR3, as DNA: TGTGCCAGCAGCTTAGTGGGGGGACTCCCGTCGACCTACGAGCAGTACTTC. This encodes CASSLVGGLPSTYEQYF.

Concerning this clone itself: Other nucleotide sequences from this sample produce the same CDR3. This chain links TRBV5-1 with TRBJ1-1; no reliable D call. Per the germline V gene, CDR1 is SGHRS and CDR2 is YFSETQ. CDR3 length: 13 amino acids. Trimming took 2 bases from V and 2 from J, leaving 7 bases between them. In nucleotides, the CDR3 is TGCGCCAGCAGCTTCAGCGTCAACACTGAAGCTTTCTTT. Its protein product is CASSFSVNTEAFF.

This chain connects TRBV4-1 to TRBJ2-7, with D maybe TRBD1 (5 bases). V lost 1 base and J lost 0, with 7 bases in between. This CDR3 has 14 amino acids. In germline, CDR1 is MGHRA, CDR2 YSYEKL. The CDR3 protein is CASSQGDSSYEQYF. CDR3 nucleotides: TGCGCCAGCAGCCAAGGAGACAGCTCCTACGAGCAGTACTTC.